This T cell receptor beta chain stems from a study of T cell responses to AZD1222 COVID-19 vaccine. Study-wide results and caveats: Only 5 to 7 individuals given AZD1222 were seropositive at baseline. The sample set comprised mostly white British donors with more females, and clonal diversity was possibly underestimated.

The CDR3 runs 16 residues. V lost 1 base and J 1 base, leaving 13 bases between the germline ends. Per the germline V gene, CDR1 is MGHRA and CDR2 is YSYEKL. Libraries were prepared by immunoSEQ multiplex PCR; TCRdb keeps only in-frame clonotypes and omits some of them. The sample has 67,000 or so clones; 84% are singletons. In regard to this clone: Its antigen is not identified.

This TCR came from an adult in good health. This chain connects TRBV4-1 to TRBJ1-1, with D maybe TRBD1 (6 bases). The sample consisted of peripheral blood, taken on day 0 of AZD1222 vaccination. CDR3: CASSQAATRGNTEAFF. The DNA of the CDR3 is TGCGCCAGCAGCCAAGCCGCTACCAGGGGGAACACTGAAGCTTTCTTT.